This record concerns one T cell receptor beta chain sequence. Its antigen remains unknown. The sample originates from a study of shared clonotypes between healthy human individuals. Study observations and caveats: Sharing of clonotypes among donors was expected to vary with sequencing depth. Generation probability values for non-shared clonotypes were lower than those for clonotypes shared by all four donors. Apart from blood, nothing was sampled; tissue repertoires likely differ.

The V end lost 2 bases, the J end lost 5 bases, and 16 bases lay between the germline ends. Per germline, CDR1 MNHEY and CDR2 SVGAGI. This CDR3 contains 15 residues. Naive CD8 isolation took CD45RO-negative cells positively selected for CCR7 and excluded terminally differentiated effector memory CD45RA+ cells. The data were produced by immunoSEQ multiplex PCR, yet TCRdb's version contains in-frame clones alone and is incomplete. The data contain about 2.1 million clones, over 85% of them singletons. This receptor was taken from a man aged 18 to 29 in good health. Some clones in this sample may be carry-over from other donors' samples. The rearrangement joins TRBV6-5 to TRBJ2-7, with D possibly being TRBD1 (5 bases). Input material: naive CD8+ T cells from PBMCs. In DNA, the CDR3 is TGTGCCAGCAGTTACGAAGGCAGGGCCTGGGACGAGCAGTACTTC. Its translation is CASSYEGRAWDEQYF.